The clone carrying this T cell receptor (beta chain) was picked up a small number of times. As yet, its antigen is unknown. These data originate in a study of cytomegalovirus exposure and HLA in healthy donors. This CDR3 has 14 residues. Germline lookup yields CDR1 SGHRS and CDR2 YFSETQ. Trimming left V 2 bases short and J 8 bases short, with 13 bases between. PCR used 60 Vbeta primers and 13 Jbeta primers. Produced via immunoSEQ multiplex PCR; TCRdb's table is partial and in-frame only. The table lists some 150,000 clones, approximately 80% of them singletons, with 5% to 6.5% in the top ten. Study-wide results and caveats: Per published reports, the classifier diagnosed cytomegalovirus status with high specificity and sensitivity.

This chain links TRBV5-1 with TRBJ1-4; D gene unclear. Sequencing used PBMCs. This receptor was obtained from a man aged 30 to 45 in good health and CMV-seropositive. CDR3 sequence reads: CASSLGLVGEKLFF. CDR3 coding DNA: TGCGCCAGCAGCTTAGGACTAGTCGGGGAAAAACTGTTTTTT.